These 29 T cell receptor beta chains were sequenced from one sample in a study of early T cells in non-severe SARS-CoV-2 infection (dated by TCRdb to the early 2020s). The method behind the library was 5' RACE. Sequencing used a NextSeq 500. TCRdb passed the public sequencing reads through fastp at Q25 and MiXCR, retaining productive beta sequences. One record per CDR3 amino acid sequence lists the most common genes and DNA. Recorded for this sample are tens of thousands of distinct CDR3 sequences; around 9.1% of them occurred a single time. 4.2% of the sample lies in the top ten. The sequencing sample was made of whole blood. The receptors originated from an adult who was a healthcare worker with PCR-confirmed SARS-CoV-2 infection or an uninfected control (not recorded which).

This clonotype has a count of ten or more. V is TRBV20-1 and J is TRBJ1-1; 8 bases are shared with TRBD1. Looked up from germline, CDR1 is DFQATT and CDR2 is SNEGSKA (reference sequence). V lost 0 bases and J lost 3; bases outside the gene matches: 3. CDR3 size: 14 residues. Written as DNA, the CDR3 is TGCAGTGCTAGAGAGGACAGGGTGGACACTGAAGCTTTCTTT. Amino acid sequence: CSAREDRVDTEAFF.

In this sample, this clonotype turned up a few times. CDR3 DNA sequence: TGTGCCAGTAACGAAAGAGGGGGCACTGGGGCCAACGTCCTGACTTTC. As protein: CASNERGGTGANVLTF. The V call is TRBV19, the J call TRBJ2-6; 7 nucleotides align to TRBD1. The CDR3 is 16 residues long. Germline V gene data show CDR1 as LNHDA and CDR2 as SQIVND (reference sequence). Trimming removed 7 bases from V and 2 bases from J; junction bases left unmatched: 8.

This clonotype was counted ten times or more. The chain links TRBV12-3 or TRBV12-4 to TRBJ2-6, with a weak D call TRBD2 (5 bases). V was cut by 1 base and J by 1 base, with 5 bases left in between. The CDR3 extends over 15 amino acids. The CDR3 nucleotides are TGTGCCAGCAGTTTAGGAGGGTCTGGGGCCAACGTCCTGACTTTC. Its translation: CASSLGGSGANVLTF.

This clonotype was seen more than once but under ten times. This chain links TRBV21-1 with TRBJ1-5. TRBV21-1 is tagged as a pseudogene. The CDR3 extends over 18 amino acids. The CDR3, as DNA: TGTGCCAGCAGCAAAGAAGGGGAACGGCAGGGGCCCTATCAGCCCCAGCATTTT. Translating gives CASSKEGERQGPYQPQHF.

This clonotype was counted only a few times. The chain combines TRBV2 with TRBJ2-3; D gene ambiguous. CDR3 length: 13 residues. V lost 6 bases and J 2 bases, leaving 9 bases between the germline ends. Germline V gene data show CDR1 as SNHLY and CDR2 as FYNNEI. The CDR3: CASSPTYTDTQYF. CDR3 coding DNA: TGTGCCAGCAGCCCAACCTACACAGATACGCAGTATTTT.

The V gene is TRBV29-1, the J gene TRBJ1-5; D may be TRBD1 (5 bases). Germline CDR1 reads SQVTM; CDR2 reads ANQGSEA. This CDR3 comprises 13 residues. Trimming left V 5 bases short and J 5 bases short, with 13 bases between. This CDR3 reads CSVTWGNDQPQHF. The CDR3 DNA follows: TGCAGCGTTACGTGGGGGAACGATCAGCCCCAGCATTTT.

The table lists this clonotype with many counts. This sequence joins TRBV5-4 and TRBJ1-6; tentative D call: TRBD1 (6 bases). Germline loops: CDR1 SGHNT, CDR2 YYREEE (reference sequence). The CDR3 spans 16 residues. Trimming removed 1 base from V and 10 bases from J, with 18 bases in between. CDR3: CASSLSPDSSISPLHF. The CDR3 DNA reads as TGTGCCAGCAGCTTGTCCCCGGACAGCTCCATCTCACCCCTCCACTTT.

This clonotype was seen many times. The J gene is TRBJ1-2, the V gene TRBV14; D uncertain. The CDR3 totals 13 residues. The germline V and J ends were trimmed by 5 bases and 4 bases, with 11 bases remaining between them. Germline assignment: CDR1 SGHDN and CDR2 FVKESK. The CDR3 DNA reads TGTGCCAGCAGCGAGAAGGTCGGCTATGGCTACACCTTC. Amino acids: CASSEKVGYGYTF.

There are many counts of this clonotype. The rearrangement links TRBV5-5 to TRBJ2-7, with D possibly TRBD2 on 7 matching bases. Trimming removed 1 base at V and 6 bases at J, with 14 bases between. Germline CDR1 is SGHKS and CDR2 is YYEKEE (reference sequence). The CDR3 spans 14 residues. CDR3 sequence (DNA): TGTGCCAGCAGCTTGACCCGGGGGGCTAGCGAGCAGTACTTC. Protein product: CASSLTRGASEQYF.

This clonotype has ten or more counts. The rearrangement uses TRBV5-4 and TRBJ2-7; TRBD1 agrees at 8 bases. The CDR3 covers 14 residues. Germline assignment: CDR1 SGHNT and CDR2 YYREEE (reference sequence). Trimming at V came to 4 bases and at J to 2 bases, leaving 5 bases not matched to a gene. CDR3 bases: TGTGCCAGCAGCCTCCGGGACAGGCCCTACGAGCAGTACTTC. This codes for CASSLRDRPYEQYF.

There are a few counts of this clonotype. The CDR3 loop reads CAWSELAGSYEQYF. The CDR3 coding sequence is TGTGCCTGGAGTGAACTAGCGGGCTCCTACGAGCAGTACTTC. The chain recombines TRBV30 with TRBJ2-7, with TRBD2 matching 9 bases. The V gene end was trimmed by 1 base and the J gene end by 0 bases; junction bases not matched to a gene: 1. In germline, CDR1 is GTSNPN, CDR2 SVGIG (reference sequence). The CDR3 has 14 amino acids.

This clonotype was detected many times. This chain uses TRBV6-1 with TRBJ2-3; weak D call: TRBD2 (6 bases). Trimming pared 3 bases from V and 1 base from J, leaving 17 bases between. The CDR3 has 17 residues. Per the germline V gene, CDR1 is MNHNS and CDR2 is SASEGT. This chain's CDR3 is CASSDGDFFAGTDTQYF. In nucleotides, the CDR3 is TGTGCCAGCAGTGACGGGGACTTTTTTGCCGGCACAGATACGCAGTATTTT.

At least ten counts were recorded for this clonotype. The gene calls are TRBV4-1 and TRBJ1-3; no clear D gene. Germline values: CDR1 MGHRA, CDR2 YSYEKL. Trimming took 6 bases from V and 0 from J, leaving 15 bases between them. This CDR3 region has 16 residues. CDR3 DNA: TGCGCCAGCAGTCCCGACCGAAGTTTCTCTGGAAACACCATATATTTT. This translates into CASSPDRSFSGNTIYF.

In its sample, this clonotype was seen many times. The rearrangement joins TRBV24-1 to TRBJ1-5; unclear D gene. The CDR3 covers 15 residues. With 2 bases removed from V and 2 bases from J, the gap between germline ends came to 9 bases. Looked up from germline, CDR1 is KGHDR and CDR2 is SFDVKD. CDR3 nucleotides: TGTGCCACCAGTGATTCCAACGTACGCAATCAGCCCCAGCATTTT. Its translation is CATSDSNVRNQPQHF.

This clonotype was counted only a few times. The chain uses TRBV20-1 and TRBJ2-1; D is unresolved. Germline V gene data show CDR1 as DFQATT and CDR2 as SNEGSKA (reference sequence). Trimming removed 6 bases from V and 7 bases from J, with 10 bases in between. The CDR3 covers 11 residues. CDR3 in DNA: TGCAGTGCAGGTCTGGTAAATGAGCAGTTCTTC. It is translated as CSAGLVNEQFF.

This chain uses TRBV7-2 with TRBJ2-3; 9 bases match TRBD1. The CDR3 has 15 residues. Unmatched junction bases numbered 6, after V lost 5 bases and J lost 3 bases. The germline CDR1 and CDR2 sequences are SGHTA and FQGNSA. CDR3: CASSVGTGRTDTQYF. CDR3 coding DNA: TGTGCCAGCAGCGTCGGGACAGGGAGGACAGATACGCAGTATTTT.

This clonotype was detected only a few times. The chain joins TRBV6-5 to TRBJ1-4; TRBD1 is a possible D gene (6 bases). Germline V lookup: CDR1 MNHEY, CDR2 SVGAGI. V gave up 4 bases and J gave up 6 bases, with 15 bases separating them. This CDR3 spans 15 amino acids. DNA for the CDR3: TGTGCCAGCAGTTCAAGGGGGGTTGGATATGAAAAACTGTTTTTT. Amino acids: CASSSRGVGYEKLFF.

This clonotype was detected ten times or more. The chain is built from TRBV12-3 or TRBV12-4 and TRBJ2-1; tentatively, D is TRBD2 (5 bases). V was clipped by 8 bases and J by 2 bases, with 13 bases between them. The CDR3 runs to 14 residues. CDR3 coding DNA: TGTGCCAGCGGGAGAGGGTCCGCCTACAATGAGCAGTTCTTC. This sequence encodes CASGRGSAYNEQFF.

In the case of this clonotype: With a much larger clone just one base away, this may be a read error. This rearrangement joins TRBV3-1 to TRBJ2-1, with D possibly being TRBD2 (6 bases). The germline gives CDR1 LGHDT, CDR2 YNNKEL (reference sequence). The length of the CDR3 is 13 residues. The chain's CDR3 is CASSQDASGYQLF. The CDR3 nucleotides read TGTGCCAGCAGCCAAGATGCGAGCGGGTACCAGCTCTTC.

The table lists this clonotype with many counts. The chain couples TRBV7-2 to TRBJ2-3, with unresolved D. Germline CDR1 SGHTA, CDR2 FQGNSA. The CDR3 length is 16 residues. Trimming cost V 1 base and J 1 base, with 12 bases left between them. The CDR3 DNA reads as TGTGCCAGCAGCTTAGGCAGGTCGGTGGGCACAGATACGCAGTATTTT. Amino acid sequence: CASSLGRSVGTDTQYF.

The CDR3 here is CAISLIPGHYEQYF. The CDR3 coding sequence is TGTGCCATCAGCCTCATACCGGGGCACTACGAGCAGTACTTC. The chain joins TRBV10-3 to TRBJ2-7, with D possibly called TRBD1 or TRBD2 (5 bases each). Between the trimmed V and J ends, which lost 6 bases and 3 bases, there was a span of 15 bases. Germline V gene data show CDR1 as ENHRY and CDR2 as SYGVKD. The CDR3 sequence is 14 residues long.

This clonotype was counted ten times or more. The chain employs TRBV30 and TRBJ2-1; 8 bases fit TRBD2. The J segment lost 6 bases and the V segment lost 3 bases, leaving 10 bases of the junction unmatched. Germline-derived CDR1 and CDR2 are GTSNPN and SVGIG (reference sequence). The CDR3 has 15 amino acids. The CDR3 is CAWSATSGQGNEQFF. CDR3 nucleotide sequence: TGTGCCTGGAGCGCAACTAGCGGCCAGGGCAATGAGCAGTTCTTC. Full variable domain (rest looked up from reference TRBV30 and TRBJ2-1): SQTIHQWPATLVQPVGSPLSLECTVEGTSNPNLYWYRQAAGRGLQLLFYSVGIGQISSEVPQNLSASRPQDRQFILSSKKLLLSDSGFYLCAWSATSGQGNEQFFGPGTRLTVL.

By its share, this clonotype is medium-sized. V and J are TRBV4-3 and TRBJ2-3; 11 nucleotides align to TRBD2. The V segment lost 0 bases and the J segment 3 bases; nucleotides outside the gene matches: 11. The germline CDR1 and CDR2 sequences are LGHNA and YSLEER. The CDR3 consists of 19 residues. CDR3 sequence reads: CASSQDDSRTSGRTDTQYF. The DNA for the CDR3 is TGCGCCAGCAGCCAAGATGACTCTCGCACTAGCGGGAGAACAGATACGCAGTATTTT.

V gene TRBV6-2 or TRBV6-3 combines with J gene TRBJ1-6; D remains ambiguous. V was trimmed by 8 bases and J by 6 bases, leaving 11 bases between them. From germline, CDR1 is MNHEY and CDR2 SVGEGT. This CDR3 is built from 13 residues. The CDR3 sequence: CASGPRPNSPLHF. DNA for the CDR3: TGTGCCAGCGGGCCGAGACCTAATTCACCCCTCCACTTT.

This clonotype appeared many times. The CDR3 here is CASSPTPTGGSYEQYF. The CDR3, as DNA: TGTGCCAGCAGTCCTACGCCCACAGGGGGCTCCTACGAGCAGTACTTC. The V gene is TRBV2, the J gene TRBJ2-7, with 8 bases that match TRBD1. Germline-derived CDR1 and CDR2 are SNHLY and FYNNEI. The CDR3 extends over 16 amino acids. J lost 0 bases, V lost 5 bases, and 9 bases had no gene match.

This clonotype came up a few times. V usage is TRBV19 and J usage is TRBJ1-5, with a weak D call TRBD1 (5 bases). The germline gives CDR1 LNHDA, CDR2 SQIVND (reference sequence). The CDR3 is made up of 12 amino acids. V was pared by 6 bases and J by 7 bases, with 10 bases between. As DNA, the CDR3 is TGTGCCAGTAGCGACAAGGGGCAGCCCCAGCATTTT. The encoded protein is CASSDKGQPQHF.

This clonotype occurred many times. An end of the junction differs from the germline gene, which may be a read error. The chain employs TRBV7-9 and TRBJ2-1; 7 bases are shared with TRBD2. Germline values: CDR1 SEHNR, CDR2 FQNEAQ (reference sequence). The CDR3 is 14 amino acids. The CDR3: CAGSLLAFYNEQFF. The CDR3 nucleotides are TGTGCCGGCAGCTTACTAGCGTTCTACAATGAGCAGTTCTTC.

This clonotype was seen many times. The V gene is TRBV25-1, the J gene TRBJ1-5; D is ambiguous. V dropped 0 bases and J dropped 3 bases, with 12 bases sitting between them. The CDR3 spans 16 residues. Per the germline V gene, CDR1 is MGHDK and CDR2 is SYGVNS. The CDR3 reads CASSEYDAGNNQPQHF. The CDR3 DNA is TGTGCCAGCAGTGAATACGATGCCGGGAACAATCAGCCCCAGCATTTT.

This clonotype was seen repeatedly, ten times or more. CDR3 loop: CASSLQGGSGNTIYF. The DNA for the CDR3 is TGTGCCAGCAGCTTACAGGGGGGCTCTGGAAACACCATATATTTT. The chain carries TRBV7-2 and TRBJ1-3, with 7 bases that match TRBD1. This CDR3 contains 15 residues. Germline trimming cut 2 bases from V and 0 bases from J; bases unmatched to any gene: 1. In germline, CDR1 is SGHTA, CDR2 FQGNSA.